These 24 T cell receptor beta chains were sequenced from one sample in a study of blood T cell repertoires in COVID-19. The method was immunoSEQ multiplex PCR; TCRdb's version includes in-frame clones alone and lacks a portion of them. This sample has hundreds of thousands of clones; around nine tenths occur once, and the top ten carry about 6.1%. The source material was PBMCs or T cells enriched from blood (not recorded which). Every receptor here comes from a woman between 40 and 55 years old who had recovered from COVID-19.

This clone has just a few counts. The CDR3 loop is CASSSHSSNYGYTF. Written as DNA, the CDR3 is TGTGCCAGCAGTTCCCACAGTTCTAACTATGGCTACACCTTC. This chain connects TRBV27 to TRBJ1-2; D not certain. The CDR3 length is 14 residues. Trimming removed 4 bases at V and 0 bases at J, with 9 bases between. Germline assignment: CDR1 MNHEY and CDR2 SMNVEV (reference sequence).

This rearrangement joins TRBV5-6 to TRBJ2-5; maybe TRBD1 (5 bases). The CDR3 sequence is 15 residues long. Germline V gene data show CDR1 as SGHDT and CDR2 as YYEEEE. V was clipped by 2 bases and J by 4 bases, with 15 bases between them. DNA for the CDR3: TGTGCCAGCAGCTTTTGGGGCGGAGTAGGAGAGACCCAGTACTTC. This gives the protein CASSFWGGVGETQYF.

J is TRBJ2-1 and V is TRBV6-5; 14 bases line up with TRBD2. From germline, CDR1 is MNHEY and CDR2 SVGAGI. Trimming took 2 bases from V and 4 from J; bases not matched to a gene: 1. CDR3 length: 16 amino acids. CDR3 in amino acids: CASSYRLAGGYNEQFF. CDR3 DNA sequence: TGTGCCAGCAGTTACAGACTAGCGGGAGGGTACAATGAGCAGTTCTTC.

The gene calls are TRBV18 and TRBJ1-2; D is perhaps TRBD1 (6 bases). Trimming stripped 1 base from V and 5 bases from J, with 17 bases between. Germline CDR1 is KGHSH and CDR2 is LQKENI. This CDR3 spans 16 amino acids. The CDR3 region is CASSPQKPGQMYGYTF. CDR3 in DNA: TGTGCCAGCTCACCACAGAAGCCGGGACAAATGTATGGCTACACCTTC.

This sequence joins TRBV24-1 and TRBJ1-1; 9 bases map to TRBD1. This CDR3 has 15 residues. J gave up 3 bases and V 4 bases, and 5 bases lay outside the gene matches. CDR1 and CDR2 (germline): KGHDR, SFDVKD. The CDR3: CATSEGQGAYTEAFF. CDR3 coding DNA: TGTGCCACCAGTGAGGGACAGGGTGCGTACACTGAAGCTTTCTTT.

V is TRBV28 and J is TRBJ2-5; TRBD2 is a possible D gene (6 bases). The CDR3 loop spans 13 amino acids. Germline V gene data show CDR1 as MDHEN and CDR2 as SYDVKM. V was shortened by 4 bases and J by 3 bases, with 9 bases between the two germline ends. CDR3 residues: CASSSGVEETQYF. DNA of the CDR3: TGTGCCAGCAGTTCGGGGGTGGAAGAGACCCAGTACTTC.

This clone was counted once. The CDR3: CASSPAHSNQPQHF. CDR3 bases: TGTGCCAGCTCACCGGCCCATAGCAATCAGCCCCAGCATTTT. The V call is TRBV18, the J call TRBJ1-5; no clear D. CDR3 length: 14 amino acids. The V gene's germline CDR1 is KGHSH and CDR2 LQKENI. V shed 3 bases and J shed 0 bases, with 6 bases lying between them. The variable domain in full, with the rest retrieved from reference TRBV18 and TRBJ1-5, is NAGVMQNPRHLVRRRGQEARLRCSPMKGHSHVYWYRQLPEEGLKFMVYLQKENIIDESGMPKERFSAEFPKEGPSILRIQQVVRGDSAAYFCASSPAHSNQPQHFGDGTRLSIL.

V usage is TRBV10-2 and J usage is TRBJ2-7, with D uncertain. V was clipped by 8 bases and J by 0 bases, with 8 bases between them. CDR3 length: 12 amino acids. Germline assignment: CDR1 WSHSY and CDR2 SAAADI. The CDR3 is CASGPPSYEQYF. The DNA of the CDR3 is TGCGCCAGCGGGCCGCCCTCCTACGAGCAGTACTTC.

The chain joins TRBV6-5 to TRBJ2-2, with a possible D match to TRBD1 (6 bases). Trimming removed 2 bases from V and 2 bases from J, with 9 bases in between. CDR3 length: 15 residues. CDR1 is MNHEY and CDR2 is SVGAGI in the germline V gene. Here the CDR3 reads CASSYRDTNTGELFF. CDR3 nucleotide sequence: TGTGCCAGCAGTTACCGGGACACAAACACCGGGGAGCTGTTTTTT.

The gene calls are TRBV18 and TRBJ2-7, with 7 bases lining up with TRBD1. CDR3 length: 12 amino acids. Germline CDR1 KGHSH, CDR2 LQKENI. V lost 2 bases, J lost 7 bases, and 2 bases stayed unmatched. CDR3 region: CASSPRGLEQYF. CDR3 in DNA: TGTGCCAGCTCACCAAGGGGGCTTGAGCAGTACTTC.

In nucleotides, the CDR3 is TGTGCCTGGGGGAGTTTCGGGACAGGGCGGGAAAAACTGTTTTTT. Its protein product is CAWGSFGTGREKLFF. The rearrangement links TRBV30 to TRBJ1-4; the match to TRBD1 covers 9 bases. The germline V gene has CDR1 GTSNPN and CDR2 SVGIG (reference sequence). The CDR3 runs 15 residues. With V trimmed by 5 bases and J by 8 bases, 12 bases remained unmatched.

This clone is a singleton in its sample. The chain combines TRBV6-5 with TRBJ2-1; D gene ambiguous. The germline V and J ends were trimmed by 8 bases and 7 bases, with 6 bases remaining between them. The CDR3 covers 10 residues. Germline-derived CDR1 and CDR2 are MNHEY and SVGAGI. The CDR3 loop reads CASGRNEQFF. In DNA form, the CDR3 reads TGTGCCAGCGGTCGGAATGAGCAGTTCTTC.

This chain uses TRBV7-3 with TRBJ2-6; D not resolved. The V gene's germline CDR1 is SGHTA and CDR2 FQGTGA. Trimming took off 5 bases at V and 0 bases at J, with 5 bases between the two ends. This CDR3 is built from 14 residues. The CDR3 region is CASSQNSGANVLTF. The CDR3 coding sequence is TGTGCCAGCAGCCAGAACTCTGGGGCCAACGTCCTGACTTTC.

This chain joins TRBV28 and TRBJ1-2; 7 bases map to TRBD1. V lost 6 bases to trimming and J lost 8 bases; unmatched junction nucleotides: 12. Germline CDR1 and CDR2: MDHEN and SYDVKM. This CDR3 is built from 14 residues. CDR3 DNA sequence: TGTGCCAGCAGGACCCAGGGGGGTTCGGGCGGCTACACCTTC. It codes for CASRTQGGSGGYTF.

The chain couples TRBV27 to TRBJ2-2; tentative D call: TRBD2 (6 bases). Germline V gives CDR1 MNHEY, CDR2 SMNVEV (reference sequence). The CDR3 is 14 amino acids. Deletions cut 6 bases from V and 3 bases from J, with 11 bases between. CDR3 DNA sequence: TGTGCCAGCAGCACGGGACTGGACACCGGGGAGCTGTTTTTT. It is translated as CASSTGLDTGELFF.

This rearrangement joins TRBV4-3 to TRBJ1-2; 9 bases match TRBD1. The CDR3 consists of 16 residues. Germline trimming cut 0 bases from V and 3 bases from J; bases unmatched to any gene: 5. Germline loops: CDR1 LGHNA, CDR2 YSLEER. In nucleotides, the CDR3 is TGCGCCAGCAGCCAAGATCGGTGGACAGGGGACTATGGCTACACCTTC. This encodes CASSQDRWTGDYGYTF.

The genes are TRBV6-2 or TRBV6-3 and TRBJ1-6; TRBD1 aligns across 8 bases. The V gene's germline CDR1 is MNHEY and CDR2 SVGEGT. V was pared by 4 bases and J by 10 bases, with 0 bases of the junction left unmatched. This CDR3 has 12 amino acids. CDR3 coding DNA: TGTGCCAGCAGTTCAGGGGGCTCACCCCTCCACTTT. Its translation: CASSSGGSPLHF.

V gene TRBV2 combines with J gene TRBJ2-7; TRBD1 aligns across 7 bases. Germline values: CDR1 SNHLY, CDR2 FYNNEI. J lost 3 bases, V lost 8 bases, and 7 bases had no gene match. The CDR3 totals 13 residues. The CDR3 DNA sequence: TGTGCCAGCCAAGACAGGGTTGGCTACGAGCAGTACTTC. This encodes CASQDRVGYEQYF.

This rearrangement joins TRBV5-4 to TRBJ2-3, with 7 bases aligning to TRBD2. The ends lost 2 bases at V and 0 bases at J; junction bases unmatched: 9. In germline, CDR1 is SGHNT, CDR2 YYREEE (reference sequence). CDR3 length: 17 amino acids. Here the CDR3 reads CASSLGNGRGSTDTQYF. As DNA, the CDR3 is TGTGCCAGCAGCTTAGGCAATGGGAGGGGAAGCACAGATACGCAGTATTTT.

This rearrangement joins TRBV7-3 to TRBJ1-6; TRBD1 matches 8 bases. The CDR3 loop spans 19 amino acids. Trimming cost V 2 bases and J 4 bases; bases outside gene matches: 13. Looked up from germline, CDR1 is SGHTA and CDR2 is FQGTGA. CDR3 in amino acids: CASSLRVPTGEWYNSPLHF. In DNA form, the CDR3 reads TGTGCCAGCAGCTTACGCGTCCCGACAGGGGAATGGTATAATTCACCCCTCCACTTT.

This chain joins TRBV2 and TRBJ2-7; a weak D match, TRBD1 (6 bases). Germline V lookup: CDR1 SNHLY, CDR2 FYNNEI. With 2 bases removed from V and 3 bases from J, the gap between germline ends came to 8 bases. The CDR3 extends over 13 amino acids. CDR3 region: CASSELDSYEQYF. In DNA form, the CDR3 reads TGTGCCAGCAGTGAATTGGACAGCTACGAGCAGTACTTC. Combining the CDR3 with reference TRBV2 and TRBJ2-7 gives the whole variable domain EPEVTQTPSHQVTQMGQEVILRCVPISNHLYFYWYRQILGQKVEFLVSFYNNEISEKSEIFDDQFSVERPDGSNFTLKIRSTKLEDSAMYFCASSELDSYEQYFGPGTRLTVT.

The chain has TRBV6-5 and TRBJ1-4, with a weak D call TRBD1 (5 bases). The CDR3 is made up of 13 amino acids. Germline V CDR1 and CDR2: MNHEY, SVGAGI. V was cut by 10 bases and J by 3 bases, with 12 bases left in between. The CDR3 sequence: CAIRDSSNEKLFF. The DNA of the CDR3 is TGTGCCATTAGGGACTCTTCTAATGAAAAACTGTTTTTT.

J is TRBJ2-1 and V is TRBV5-1, with TRBD1 identical over 10 bases. CDR1 and CDR2 from the germline V gene are SGHRS and YFSETQ. The CDR3 is 15 residues long. Trimming took 2 bases from V and 10 from J; bases not matched to a gene: 9. In DNA form, the CDR3 reads TGCGCCAGCAGCTTTGGGACAGGGGCCGGGCGGGAGCAGTTCTTC. Amino acid sequence: CASSFGTGAGREQFF.

This chain connects TRBV2 to TRBJ2-5; 9 bases map to TRBD2. This CDR3 contains 14 residues. V lost 7 bases to trimming and J lost 5 bases; unmatched junction nucleotides: 8. The germline V gene has CDR1 SNHLY and CDR2 FYNNEI. The CDR3: CASIAGGPAETQYF. CDR3 sequence (DNA): TGTGCCAGCATTGCGGGAGGGCCGGCGGAGACCCAGTACTTC.